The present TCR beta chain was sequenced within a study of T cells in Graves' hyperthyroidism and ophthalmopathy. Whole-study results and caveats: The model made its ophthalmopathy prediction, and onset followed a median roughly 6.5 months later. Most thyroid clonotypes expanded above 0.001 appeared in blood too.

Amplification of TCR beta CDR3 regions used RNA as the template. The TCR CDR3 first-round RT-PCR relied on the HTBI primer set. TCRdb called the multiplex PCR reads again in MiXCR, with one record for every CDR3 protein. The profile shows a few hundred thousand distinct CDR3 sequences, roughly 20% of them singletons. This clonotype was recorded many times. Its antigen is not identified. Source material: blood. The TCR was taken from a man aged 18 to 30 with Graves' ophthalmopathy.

As DNA, the CDR3 is TGTGCCAGCAGCGCGCCAGGGACACCGTACGAGCAGTACTTC. Translation gives CASSAPGTPYEQYF. The chain recombines TRBV7-6 with TRBJ2-7, with D possibly TRBD1 on 6 matching bases. The CDR3 sequence is 14 residues long. Germline CDR1 reads SGHVS; CDR2 reads FNYEAQ. V lost 5 bases to trimming and J lost 4 bases, with 15 bases between them.